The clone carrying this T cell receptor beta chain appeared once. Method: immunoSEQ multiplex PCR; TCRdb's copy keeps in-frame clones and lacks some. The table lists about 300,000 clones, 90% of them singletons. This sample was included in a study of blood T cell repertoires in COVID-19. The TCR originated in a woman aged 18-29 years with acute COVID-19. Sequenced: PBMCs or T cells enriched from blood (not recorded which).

CDR3 sequence reads: CASSASRASGELFF. The CDR3 DNA reads as TGTGCCAGCAGTGCGTCCAGGGCGTCCGGGGAGCTGTTTTTT. V gene TRBV6-4 combines with J gene TRBJ2-2, with D perhaps matching TRBD1 (5 bases). Trimming stripped 4 bases from V and 6 bases from J, with 12 bases between. CDR1 is MRHNA and CDR2 is SNTAGT in the germline V gene. The CDR3 has 14 residues.